These T cell receptor beta chains were read from a single sample in a study of T cell changes during pregnancy in multiple sclerosis. TCRdb's copy holds only in-frame clones and misses some; the assay was immunoSEQ multiplex PCR. This table holds 35,000 to 45,000 clones, approximately 90% found once. The sequencing here drew on CD4+ T cells from peripheral blood mononuclear cells, taken after pregnancy. Receptor source: a female donor in good health, enrolled as a control in a pregnancy study. Both conserved end residues are part of each CDR3. D genes are given only for firm matches. Where a row states a size, it is once, few, many or the class of an expanded clone; other rows omit it.

CDR3 DNA: TGCGCCAGCAGGGACACAACGGGTACGCAGTATTTT
CDR3 protein: CASRDTTGTQYF
J gene: TRBJ2-3
D gene: .
clone size: .
V gene: TRBV5-1

CDR3 DNA: TGTGCCAGCAGCTCTAGCGGATACACCTACGAGCAGTACTTC
CDR3 protein: CASSSSGYTYEQYF
J gene: TRBJ2-7
D gene: TRBD2
clone size: .
V gene: TRBV7-9

CDR3 DNA: TGTGCCAGCAGTGCTCAAGGCACAGGGCGGAAGGGCTACACCTTC
CDR3 protein: CASSAQGTGRKGYTF
J gene: TRBJ1-2
D gene: .
clone size: .
V gene: TRBV25-1

CDR3 DNA: TGTGCCAGCAGCAAAGACAGGGTTCAGCCCCAGCATTTT
CDR3 protein: CASSKDRVQPQHF
J gene: TRBJ1-5
D gene: TRBD1
clone size: .
V gene: TRBV7-2

CDR3 DNA: TGTGCCAGCAGCTTTAAGGGTACTAGCGGGGGGGTAGGGGAGACCCAGTACTTC
CDR3 protein: CASSFKGTSGGVGETQYF
J gene: TRBJ2-5
D gene: TRBD2
clone size: .
V gene: TRBV5-4

CDR3 DNA: TGTGCCAGCAGTACCTCGGGGGAAGGTGACACTGAAGCTTTCTTT
CDR3 protein: CASSTSGEGDTEAFF
J gene: TRBJ1-1
D gene: .
clone size: .
V gene: TRBV6-6

CDR3 DNA: TGCAGCGTTTCAACGGGGTGGGGGAACACTGAAGCTTTCTTT
CDR3 protein: CSVSTGWGNTEAFF
J gene: TRBJ1-1
D gene: .
clone size: .
V gene: TRBV29-1

CDR3 DNA: TGTGCCAGCAGCGTAGAGGGGAATAGGGCTGAAGCTTTCTTT
CDR3 protein: CASSVEGNRAEAFF
J gene: TRBJ1-1
D gene: .
clone size: .
V gene: TRBV9

CDR3 DNA: TGTGCCAGTCGTGGCCTAGCTAACTATGGCTACACCTTC
CDR3 protein: CASRGLANYGYTF
J gene: TRBJ1-2
D gene: .
clone size: .
V gene: TRBV19

CDR3 DNA: TGTGCCAGCAGCCAGCGGGAGTTCTATGGCTACACCTTC
CDR3 protein: CASSQREFYGYTF
J gene: TRBJ1-2
D gene: .
clone size: .
V gene: TRBV6-4

CDR3 DNA: TGCAGCGCCTTTCGAAGGACTAGCGTTGGGGGAACCTACAATGAGCAGTTCTTC
CDR3 protein: CSAFRRTSVGGTYNEQFF
J gene: TRBJ2-1
D gene: TRBD2
clone size: .
V gene: TRBV29-1

CDR3 DNA: TGTGCCAGCATGAAAGCGGGAGGTGGGGATACGCAGTATTTT
CDR3 protein: CASMKAGGGDTQYF
J gene: TRBJ2-3
D gene: TRBD2
clone size: .
V gene: TRBV2

CDR3 DNA: TGTGCCAGCAACCCGGGGGGGTTTTGGGATTACGAGCAGTACTTC
CDR3 protein: CASNPGGFWDYEQYF
J gene: TRBJ2-7
D gene: TRBD2
clone size: .
V gene: TRBV11-2

CDR3 DNA: TGTGCCAGCAGCCCTCAGATGGCGGGATACTCCTACGAGCAGTACTTC
CDR3 protein: CASSPQMAGYSYEQYF
J gene: TRBJ2-7
D gene: .
clone size: few
V gene: TRBV7-8

CDR3 DNA: TGTGCCAGCAGCCCCACCGGCGGTCTCCCCCTCCACTTT
CDR3 protein: CASSPTGGLPLHF
J gene: TRBJ1-6
D gene: .
clone size: .
V gene: TRBV6-1